Sequencing of this T cell receptor (beta chain) was carried out in a study of blood T cells in healthy people across ages. This clonotype has only a few counts. Its antigen is unknown. It was with a sample-barcoded 5' primer and a J-beta primer mix that a second PCR of about 7 to 12 cycles was run. TCRdb re-called the 5' RACE reads with MiXCR, one entry per CDR3 protein. The sample lists about 1,500,000 distinct CDR3 sequences; about 43% were seen once. General observations from the study: It was not known whether donors were CMV positive (a possible confounder of expanded clonotype changes). More naive CD4+ cells and higher diversity were found in long-lived than in aged donors.

Peripheral blood from each donor was collected in a volume of roughly 9.2 milliliters. Extraction yielded at least 6 micrograms of total RNA per sample. The TCR originated in a woman between 18 and 30 years old in good health. The sequenced sample consisted of blood.

CDR3 residues: CASSYPSGSGNTQYF. The CDR3, as DNA: TGTGCCAGCAGCTACCCCAGCGGGAGTGGGAATACGCAGTATTTT. The chain uses TRBV11-2 and TRBJ2-3; 8 bases align to TRBD2. The ends lost 4 bases at V and 7 bases at J; junction bases unmatched: 10. The CDR3 totals 15 residues. Germline V gene lookup returns CDR1 SGHAT and CDR2 FQNNGV.